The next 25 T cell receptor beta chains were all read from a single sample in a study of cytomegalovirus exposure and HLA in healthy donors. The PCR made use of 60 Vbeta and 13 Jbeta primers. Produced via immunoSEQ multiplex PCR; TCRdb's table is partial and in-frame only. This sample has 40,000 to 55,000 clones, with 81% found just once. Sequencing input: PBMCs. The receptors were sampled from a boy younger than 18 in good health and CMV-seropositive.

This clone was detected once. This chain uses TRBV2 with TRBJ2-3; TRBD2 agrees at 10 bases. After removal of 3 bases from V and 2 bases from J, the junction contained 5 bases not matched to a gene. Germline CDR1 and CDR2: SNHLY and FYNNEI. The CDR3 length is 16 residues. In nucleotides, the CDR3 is TGTGCCAGCAGTGACCGGACTAGCGGATACACAGATACGCAGTATTTT. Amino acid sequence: CASSDRTSGYTDTQYF.

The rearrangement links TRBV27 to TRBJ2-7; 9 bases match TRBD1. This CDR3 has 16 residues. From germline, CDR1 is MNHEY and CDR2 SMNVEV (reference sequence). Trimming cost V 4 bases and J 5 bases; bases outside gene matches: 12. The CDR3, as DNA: TGTGCCAGCAGTTCGGACCCAGGGACAGGGCGGGACGAGCAGTACTTC. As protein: CASSSDPGTGRDEQYF.

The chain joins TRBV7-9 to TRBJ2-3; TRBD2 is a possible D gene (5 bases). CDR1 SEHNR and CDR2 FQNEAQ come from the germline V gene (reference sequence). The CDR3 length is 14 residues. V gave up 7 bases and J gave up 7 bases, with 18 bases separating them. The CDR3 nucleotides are TGTGCCAGCACCCCGACTGGCCCCGGGAATACGCAGTATTTT. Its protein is CASTPTGPGNTQYF.

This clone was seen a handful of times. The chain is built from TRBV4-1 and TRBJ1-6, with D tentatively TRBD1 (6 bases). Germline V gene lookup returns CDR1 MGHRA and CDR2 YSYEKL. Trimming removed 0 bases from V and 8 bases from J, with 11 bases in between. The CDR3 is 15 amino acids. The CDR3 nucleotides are TGCGCCAGCAGCCAAGAATCAGGGACATATTCACCCCTCCACTTT. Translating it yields CASSQESGTYSPLHF.

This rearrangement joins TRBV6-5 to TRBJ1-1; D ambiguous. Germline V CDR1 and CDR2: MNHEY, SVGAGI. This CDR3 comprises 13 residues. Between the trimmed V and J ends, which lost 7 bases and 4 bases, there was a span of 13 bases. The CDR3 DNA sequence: TGTGCCAGCAAAGTACGGAGGTTCACTGAAGCTTTCTTT. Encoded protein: CASKVRRFTEAFF.

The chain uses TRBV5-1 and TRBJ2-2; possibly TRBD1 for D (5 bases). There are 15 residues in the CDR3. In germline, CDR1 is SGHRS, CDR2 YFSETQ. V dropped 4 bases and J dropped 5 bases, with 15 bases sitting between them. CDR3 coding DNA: TGCGCCAGCAGCAAGGGGATTTTGGGGACCGGGGAGCTGTTTTTT. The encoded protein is CASSKGILGTGELFF.

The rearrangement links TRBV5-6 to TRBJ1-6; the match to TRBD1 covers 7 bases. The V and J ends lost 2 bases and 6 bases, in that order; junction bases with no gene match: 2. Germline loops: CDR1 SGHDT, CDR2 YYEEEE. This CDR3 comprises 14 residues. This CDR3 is CASSLGTANSPLHF. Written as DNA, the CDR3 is TGTGCCAGCAGCTTAGGGACAGCTAATTCACCCCTCCACTTT.

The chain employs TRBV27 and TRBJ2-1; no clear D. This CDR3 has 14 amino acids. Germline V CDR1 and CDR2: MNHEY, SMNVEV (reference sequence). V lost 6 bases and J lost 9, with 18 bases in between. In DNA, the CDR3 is TGTGCCAGCAGCTTGGTGGCCCCGCCCAGTGAGCAGTTCTTC. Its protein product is CASSLVAPPSEQFF.

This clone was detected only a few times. CDR3 loop: CSARPRNTQYF. CDR3 coding DNA: TGCAGTGCTCGCCCGAGGAATACGCAGTATTTT. The rearrangement joins TRBV20-1 to TRBJ2-3; no definite D call. Germline CDR1 and CDR2: DFQATT and SNEGSKA (reference sequence). The CDR3 extends over 11 amino acids. The V end lost 5 bases, the J end lost 7 bases, and 10 bases lay between the germline ends.

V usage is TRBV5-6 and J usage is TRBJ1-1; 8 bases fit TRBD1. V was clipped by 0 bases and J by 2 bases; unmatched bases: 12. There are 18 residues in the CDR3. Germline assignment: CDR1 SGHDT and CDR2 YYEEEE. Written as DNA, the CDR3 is TGTGCCAGCAGCTTGGTTAGTGGGACAGGTGGATTTAACACTGAAGCTTTCTTT. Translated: CASSLVSGTGGFNTEAFF. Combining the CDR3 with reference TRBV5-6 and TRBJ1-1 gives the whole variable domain DAGVTQSPTHLIKTRGQQVTLRCSPKSGHDTVSWYQQALGQGPQFIFQYYEEEERQRGNFPDRFSGHQFPNYSSELNVNALLLGDSALYLCASSLVSGTGGFNTEAFFGQGTRLTVV.

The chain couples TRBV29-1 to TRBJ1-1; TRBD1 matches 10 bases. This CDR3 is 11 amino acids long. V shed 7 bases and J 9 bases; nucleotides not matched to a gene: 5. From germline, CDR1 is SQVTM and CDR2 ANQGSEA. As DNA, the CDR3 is TGCAGCGGCCGGGACAGGGGAAAAGCTTTCTTT. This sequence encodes CSGRDRGKAFF.

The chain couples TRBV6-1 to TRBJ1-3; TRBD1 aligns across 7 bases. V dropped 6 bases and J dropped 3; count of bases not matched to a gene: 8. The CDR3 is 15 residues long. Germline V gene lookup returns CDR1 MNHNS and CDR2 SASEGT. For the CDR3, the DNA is TGTGCCAGCAGGGCTGTCAGGGGGAATGGAAACACCATATATTTT. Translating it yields CASRAVRGNGNTIYF.

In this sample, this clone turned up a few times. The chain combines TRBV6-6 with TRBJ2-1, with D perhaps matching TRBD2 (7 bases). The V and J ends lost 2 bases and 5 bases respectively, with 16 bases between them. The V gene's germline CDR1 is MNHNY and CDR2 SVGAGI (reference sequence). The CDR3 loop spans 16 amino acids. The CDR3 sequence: CASSYEKAGANNEQFF. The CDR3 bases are TGTGCCAGCAGTTACGAAAAGGCGGGGGCCAACAATGAGCAGTTCTTC.

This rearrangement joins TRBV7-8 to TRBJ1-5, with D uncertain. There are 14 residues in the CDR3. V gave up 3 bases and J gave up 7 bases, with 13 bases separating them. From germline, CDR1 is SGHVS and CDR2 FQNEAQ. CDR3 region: CASSFTEFGQPQHF. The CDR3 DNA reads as TGTGCCAGCAGCTTTACGGAATTCGGGCAGCCCCAGCATTTT.

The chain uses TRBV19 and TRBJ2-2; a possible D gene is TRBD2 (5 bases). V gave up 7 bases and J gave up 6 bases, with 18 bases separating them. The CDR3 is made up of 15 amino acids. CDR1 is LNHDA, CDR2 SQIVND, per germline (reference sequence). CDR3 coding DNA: TGTGCCAGTACCTTCCAAGGACTTATTGCCGGGGAGCTGTTTTTT. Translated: CASTFQGLIAGELFF.

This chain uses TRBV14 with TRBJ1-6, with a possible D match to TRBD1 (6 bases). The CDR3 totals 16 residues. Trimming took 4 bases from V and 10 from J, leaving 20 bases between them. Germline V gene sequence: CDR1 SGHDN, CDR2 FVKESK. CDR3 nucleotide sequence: TGTGCCAGCAGCCGTACCCGGGACATAGCCGAATCACCCCTCCACTTT. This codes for CASSRTRDIAESPLHF.

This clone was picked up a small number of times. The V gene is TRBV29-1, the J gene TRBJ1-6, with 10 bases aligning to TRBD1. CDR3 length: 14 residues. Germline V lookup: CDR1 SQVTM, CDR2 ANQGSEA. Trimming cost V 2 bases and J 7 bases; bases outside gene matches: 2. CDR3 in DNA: TGCAGCGTTGAATCGACAGGGGGCAATTCACCCCTCCACTTT. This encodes CSVESTGGNSPLHF. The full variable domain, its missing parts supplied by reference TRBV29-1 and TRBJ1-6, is SAVISQKPSRDICQRGTSLTIQCQVDSQVTMMFWYRQQPGQSLTLIATANQGSEATYESGFVIDKFPISRPNLTFSTLTVSNMSPEDSSIYLCSVESTGGNSPLHFGNGTRLTVT.

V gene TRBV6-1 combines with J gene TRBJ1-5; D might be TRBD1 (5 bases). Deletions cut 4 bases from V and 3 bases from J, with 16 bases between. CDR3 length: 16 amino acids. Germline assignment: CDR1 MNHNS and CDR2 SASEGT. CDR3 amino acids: CASSASGQGFNQPQHF. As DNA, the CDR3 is TGTGCCAGCAGTGCCTCCGGCCAGGGTTTCAATCAGCCCCAGCATTTT.

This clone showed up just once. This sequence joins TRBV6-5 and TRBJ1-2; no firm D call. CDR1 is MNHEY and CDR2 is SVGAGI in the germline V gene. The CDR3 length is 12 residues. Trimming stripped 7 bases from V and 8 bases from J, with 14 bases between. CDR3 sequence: CASITTLGGYTF. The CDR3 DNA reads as TGTGCCAGCATCACTACTTTAGGAGGCTACACCTTC.

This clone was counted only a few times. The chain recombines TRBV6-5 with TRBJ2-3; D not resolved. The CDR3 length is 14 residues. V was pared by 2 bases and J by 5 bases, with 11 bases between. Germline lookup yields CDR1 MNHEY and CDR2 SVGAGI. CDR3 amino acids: CASSYGTVGDTQYF. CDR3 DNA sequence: TGTGCCAGCAGTTACGGTACTGTCGGAGATACGCAGTATTTT.

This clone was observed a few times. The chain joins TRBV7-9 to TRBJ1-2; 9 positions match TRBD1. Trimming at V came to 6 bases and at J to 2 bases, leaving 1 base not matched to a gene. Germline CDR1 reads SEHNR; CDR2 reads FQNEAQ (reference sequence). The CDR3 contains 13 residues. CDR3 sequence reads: CASSGTGNYGYTF. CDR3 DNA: TGTGCCAGCAGTGGGACAGGGAACTATGGCTACACCTTC.

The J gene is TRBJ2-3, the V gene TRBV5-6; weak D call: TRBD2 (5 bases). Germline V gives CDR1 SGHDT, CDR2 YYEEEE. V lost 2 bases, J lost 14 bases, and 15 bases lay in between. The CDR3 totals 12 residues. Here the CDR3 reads CASSFGSGLLYF. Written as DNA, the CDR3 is TGTGCCAGCAGCTTCGGTTCCGGACTTCTGTATTTT.

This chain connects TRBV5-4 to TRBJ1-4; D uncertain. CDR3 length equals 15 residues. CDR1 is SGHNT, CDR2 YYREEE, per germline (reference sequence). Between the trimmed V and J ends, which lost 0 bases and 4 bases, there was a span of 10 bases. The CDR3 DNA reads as TGTGCCAGCAGCTTGGCTCCAGATGGTAATGAAAAACTGTTTTTT. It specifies CASSLAPDGNEKLFF.

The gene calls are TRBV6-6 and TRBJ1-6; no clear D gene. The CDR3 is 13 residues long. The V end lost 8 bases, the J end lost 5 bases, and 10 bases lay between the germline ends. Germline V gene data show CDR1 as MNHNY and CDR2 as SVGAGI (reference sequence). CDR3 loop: CASLIAHNSPLHF. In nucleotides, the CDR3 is TGTGCCAGCCTGATAGCACATAATTCACCCCTCCACTTT.

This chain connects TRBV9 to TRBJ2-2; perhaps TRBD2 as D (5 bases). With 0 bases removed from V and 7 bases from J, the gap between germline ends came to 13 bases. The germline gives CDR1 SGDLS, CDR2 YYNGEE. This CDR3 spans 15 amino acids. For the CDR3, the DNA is TGTGCCAGCAGCGTAGGGAGGAATGGCATCGGGGAGCTGTTTTTT. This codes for CASSVGRNGIGELFF.